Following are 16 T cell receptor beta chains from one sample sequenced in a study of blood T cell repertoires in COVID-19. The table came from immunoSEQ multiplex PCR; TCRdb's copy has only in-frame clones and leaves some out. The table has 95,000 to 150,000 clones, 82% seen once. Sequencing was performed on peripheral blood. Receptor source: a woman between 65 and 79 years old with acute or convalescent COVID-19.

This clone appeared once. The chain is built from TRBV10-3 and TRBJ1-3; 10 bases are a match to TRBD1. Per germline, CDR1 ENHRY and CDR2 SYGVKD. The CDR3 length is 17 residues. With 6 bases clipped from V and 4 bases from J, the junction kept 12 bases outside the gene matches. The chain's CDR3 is CAIRFGTGDVLGNTIYF. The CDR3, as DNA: TGTGCCATCAGATTCGGGACAGGGGATGTTTTAGGAAACACCATATATTTT.

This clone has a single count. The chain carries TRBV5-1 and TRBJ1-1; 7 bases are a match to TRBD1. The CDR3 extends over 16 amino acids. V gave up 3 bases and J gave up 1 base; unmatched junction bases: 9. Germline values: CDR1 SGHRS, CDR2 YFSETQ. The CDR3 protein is CASSSAQGVGNTEAFF. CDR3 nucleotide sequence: TGCGCCAGCAGCTCCGCCCAGGGGGTTGGGAACACTGAAGCTTTCTTT.

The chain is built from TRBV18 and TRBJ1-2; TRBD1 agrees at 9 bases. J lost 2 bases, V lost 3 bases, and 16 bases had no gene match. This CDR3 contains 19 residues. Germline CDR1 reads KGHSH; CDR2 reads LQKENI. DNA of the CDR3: TGTGCCAGCTCACCGAGTCCGGGACAGGGCGATACCAGAAACTATGGCTACACCTTC. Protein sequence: CASSPSPGQGDTRNYGYTF.

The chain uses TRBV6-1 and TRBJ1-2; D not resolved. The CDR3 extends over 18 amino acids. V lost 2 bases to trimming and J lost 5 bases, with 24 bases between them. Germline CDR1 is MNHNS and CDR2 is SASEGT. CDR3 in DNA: TGTGCCAGCAGTGAACGATTTAGTTCCCGAACCGCCCTATATGGCTACACCTTC. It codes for CASSERFSSRTALYGYTF.

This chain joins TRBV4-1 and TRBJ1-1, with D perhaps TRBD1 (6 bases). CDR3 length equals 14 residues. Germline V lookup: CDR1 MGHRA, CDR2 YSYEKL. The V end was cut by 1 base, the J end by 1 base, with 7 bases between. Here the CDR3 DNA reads TGCGCCAGCAGCCAAGCAGGGGCGAACACTGAAGCTTTCTTT. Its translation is CASSQAGANTEAFF.

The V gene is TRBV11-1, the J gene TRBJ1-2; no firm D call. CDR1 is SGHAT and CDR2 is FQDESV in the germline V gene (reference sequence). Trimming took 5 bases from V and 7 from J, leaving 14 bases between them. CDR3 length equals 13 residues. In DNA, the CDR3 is TGTGCCAGCAGCGCCATGCGTGCTGGTGGCTACACCTTC. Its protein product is CASSAMRAGGYTF.

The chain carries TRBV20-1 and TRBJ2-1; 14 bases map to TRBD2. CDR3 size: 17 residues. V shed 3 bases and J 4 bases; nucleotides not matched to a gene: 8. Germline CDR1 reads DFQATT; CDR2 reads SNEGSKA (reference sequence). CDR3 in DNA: TGCAGTGCTAGTGGAGCGACTAGCGGGGGGGCGTACAATGAGCAGTTCTTC. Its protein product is CSASGATSGGAYNEQFF.

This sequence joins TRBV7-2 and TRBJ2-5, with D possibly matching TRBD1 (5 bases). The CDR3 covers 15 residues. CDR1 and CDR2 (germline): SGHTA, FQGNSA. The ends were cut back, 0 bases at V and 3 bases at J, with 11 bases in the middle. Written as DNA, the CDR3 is TGTGCCAGCAGCTTAGCGGGGCACCTGAAAGAGACCCAGTACTTC. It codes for CASSLAGHLKETQYF.

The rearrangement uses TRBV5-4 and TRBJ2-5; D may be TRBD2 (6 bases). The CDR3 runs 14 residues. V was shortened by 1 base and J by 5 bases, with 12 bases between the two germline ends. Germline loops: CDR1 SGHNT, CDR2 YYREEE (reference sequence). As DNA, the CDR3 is TGTGCCAGCAGCTTGAAACTAGCTGGGGAGACCCAGTACTTC. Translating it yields CASSLKLAGETQYF. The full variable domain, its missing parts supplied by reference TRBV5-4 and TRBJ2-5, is ETGVTQSPTHLIKTRGQQVTLRCSSQSGHNTVSWYQQALGQGPQFIFQYYREEENGRGNFPPRFSGLQFPNYSSELNVNALELDDSALYLCASSLKLAGETQYFGPGTRLLVL.

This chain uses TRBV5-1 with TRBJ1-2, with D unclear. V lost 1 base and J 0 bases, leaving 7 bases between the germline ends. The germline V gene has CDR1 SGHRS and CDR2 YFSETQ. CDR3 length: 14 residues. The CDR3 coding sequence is TGCGCCAGCAGCTTGAGCTCTACTAACTATGGCTACACCTTC. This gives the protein CASSLSSTNYGYTF.

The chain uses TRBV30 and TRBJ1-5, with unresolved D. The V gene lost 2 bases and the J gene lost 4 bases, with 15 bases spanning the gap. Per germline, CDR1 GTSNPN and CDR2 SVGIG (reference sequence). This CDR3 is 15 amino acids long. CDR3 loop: CAWSKAGPRNQPQHF. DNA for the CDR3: TGTGCCTGGAGTAAGGCAGGTCCCCGGAATCAGCCCCAGCATTTT.

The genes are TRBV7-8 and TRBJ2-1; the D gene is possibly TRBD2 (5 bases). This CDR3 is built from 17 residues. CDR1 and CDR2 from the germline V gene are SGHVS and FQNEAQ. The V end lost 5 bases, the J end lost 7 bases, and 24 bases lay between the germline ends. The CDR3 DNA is TGTGCCAGCAGCGCATCAAGGACTGCTGTAGTCGGGAATGAGCAGTTCTTC. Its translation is CASSASRTAVVGNEQFF.

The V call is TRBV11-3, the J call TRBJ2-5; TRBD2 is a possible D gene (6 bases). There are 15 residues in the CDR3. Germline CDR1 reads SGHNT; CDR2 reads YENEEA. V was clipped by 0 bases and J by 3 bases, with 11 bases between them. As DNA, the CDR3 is TGTGCCAGCAGCTTAGAGGGTAGCGGTAAAGAGACCCAGTACTTC. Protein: CASSLEGSGKETQYF.

Written as DNA, the CDR3 is TGTGCCAGCAGCCAAGGGGTAGCGGGGGGACACATTCAGTACTTC. Its protein product is CASSQGVAGGHIQYF. This chain joins TRBV6-2 or TRBV6-3 and TRBJ2-4, with 10 positions matching TRBD2. This CDR3 has 15 residues. Trimming cost V 6 bases and J 8 bases; bases outside gene matches: 10. Germline V gives CDR1 MNHEY, CDR2 SVGEGT.

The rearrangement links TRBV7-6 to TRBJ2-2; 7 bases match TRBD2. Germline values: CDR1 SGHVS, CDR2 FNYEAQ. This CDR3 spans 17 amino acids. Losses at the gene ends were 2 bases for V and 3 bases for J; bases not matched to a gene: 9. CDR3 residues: CASSLQWRGRDTGELFF. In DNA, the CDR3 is TGTGCCAGCAGCTTACAATGGCGGGGGAGGGACACCGGGGAGCTGTTTTTT.

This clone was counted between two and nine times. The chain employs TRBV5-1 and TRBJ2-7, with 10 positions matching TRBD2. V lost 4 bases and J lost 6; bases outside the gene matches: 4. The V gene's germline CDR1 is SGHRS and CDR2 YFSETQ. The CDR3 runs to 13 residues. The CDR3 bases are TGCGCCAGCAGCAACCTAGCGGGGGTCGAGCAGTACTTC. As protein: CASSNLAGVEQYF.